Listed below are T cell receptor beta chains from one sample, sequenced in a study of blood T cell repertoires in COVID-19. Sequencing was performed with immunoSEQ multiplex PCR; in TCRdb, only in-frame clones are kept and a portion is missing. This table has tens of thousands of clones, 88% appearing once. Sequenced input: peripheral blood. These receptor sequences come from a man aged 55 to 70 with active COVID-19. CDR3s include the opening cysteine and the closing phenylalanine or tryptophan. The D gene is left open where the match is weak. Clone size is stated in some rows and not others, as once, few, many or a class when expanded.

CDR3 | DNA | J | V | size | D
CASSPGTGGWNSNQPQHF | TGTGCCAGCAGTCCCGGGACAGGGGGATGGAATAGCAATCAGCCCCAGCATTTT | TRBJ1-5 | TRBV27 | NA | TRBD1
CASSEYSGVAYEQYF | TGCGCCAGCAGTGAGTATAGCGGGGTGGCCTACGAGCAGTACTTC | TRBJ2-7 | TRBV10-2 | NA | TRBD2
CASSSIGLAGGTDTQYF | TGTGCCAGCAGTTCCATAGGACTAGCGGGAGGCACAGATACGCAGTATTTT | TRBJ2-3 | TRBV28 | NA | TRBD2
CASSRQGYEQYF | TGCGCCAGCAGCCGACAGGGCTACGAGCAGTACTTC | TRBJ2-7 | TRBV10-1 | NA | TRBD1
CSVDWGGTEAFF | TGCAGCGTTGACTGGGGGGGCACTGAAGCTTTCTTT | TRBJ1-1 | TRBV29-1 | NA | NA
CASSPFQGNGYTF | TGTGCCAGCTCACCATTTCAGGGAAACGGCTACACCTTC | TRBJ1-2 | TRBV18 | NA | NA
CASSSPGLGNTEAFF | TGCGCCAGCAGCTCGCCGGGACTTGGGAACACTGAAGCTTTCTTT | TRBJ1-1 | TRBV5-1 | NA | NA
CASSLFQGNHYEQYF | TGTGCCAGCAGCCTTTTCCAGGGGAATCACTACGAGCAGTACTTC | TRBJ2-7 | TRBV3-1/TRBV3-2 | NA | NA
CASSIQATNEKLFF | TGTGCCAGTAGTATCCAGGCAACTAATGAAAAACTGTTTTTT | TRBJ1-4 | TRBV19 | NA | NA
CASSYTAGSHNEQFF | TGTGCCAGCAGTTACACAGCGGGATCCCACAATGAGCAGTTCTTC | TRBJ2-1 | TRBV6-5 | NA | TRBD2
CASSSDRAKKNNSPLHF | TGTGCCAGCAGCTCGGACAGGGCCAAGAAAAATAATTCACCCCTCCACTTT | TRBJ1-6 | TRBV7-9 | NA | TRBD1
CASSLARGNEQFF | TGTGCCAGCAGCTTAGCGCGGGGCAATGAGCAGTTCTTC | TRBJ2-1 | TRBV7-2 | NA | NA
CASSKRLARSSTDTQYF | TGTGCCAGTAGTAAACGACTAGCCCGATCTAGCACAGATACGCAGTATTTT | TRBJ2-3 | TRBV19 | NA | TRBD2
CASSPQTASSDTQYF | TGTGCCAGCAGCCCTCAAACGGCTAGTTCCGATACGCAGTATTTT | TRBJ2-3 | TRBV11-2 | NA | NA
CASSYSGGTGELFF | TGTGCCAGCAGTTACTCGGGGGGGACCGGGGAGCTGTTTTTT | TRBJ2-2 | TRBV6-5 | once | TRBD2
CASSRMGGTEAFF | TGTGCCAGCAGTAGAATGGGGGGCACTGAAGCTTTCTTT | TRBJ1-1 | TRBV27 | few | NA
CASSDLVARRSYEQYF | TGTGCCAGCAGTGATTTGGTAGCGAGACGCTCCTACGAGCAGTACTTC | TRBJ2-7 | TRBV2 | NA | NA
CAVGDGGGTDTQYF | TGTGCAGTGGGGGATGGGGGGGGCACAGATACGCAGTATTTT | TRBJ2-3 | TRBV11-2 | NA | TRBD2
CASSLGLGERETQYF | TGTGCCAGCAGCTTAGGTCTCGGGGAGAGGGAGACCCAGTACTTC | TRBJ2-5 | TRBV7-7 | NA | NA
CASSFRQQNTDTQYF | TGTGCCAGCAGTTTCCGACAGCAGAACACAGATACGCAGTATTTT | TRBJ2-3 | TRBV25-1 | once | NA
CASSLVQIAKNIQYF | TGTGCCAGCAGTTTAGTACAGATAGCCAAAAACATTCAGTACTTC | TRBJ2-4 | TRBV27 | few | NA
CSVEGLTGREAFF | TGCAGCGTTGAGGGATTGACAGGGAGAGAAGCTTTCTTT | TRBJ1-1 | TRBV29-1 | NA | TRBD1
CATSERDSGGYTF | TGTGCCACCAGTGAGCGGGACAGCGGGGGCTACACCTTC | TRBJ1-2 | TRBV24-1 | NA | TRBD1
CASKGGREETQYF | TGTGCCAGCAAAGGCGGGAGGGAAGAGACCCAGTACTTC | TRBJ2-5 | TRBV2 | NA | TRBD2
CASSQDQRVLNKDYEQYF | TGCGCCAGCAGCCAAGACCAGCGGGTGCTGAATAAGGACTACGAGCAGTACTTC | TRBJ2-7 | TRBV4-1 | few | NA
CASSDRDSYEQYF | TGTGCCAGCAGTGACAGGGACTCCTACGAGCAGTACTTC | TRBJ2-7 | TRBV2 | NA | NA
CASSLTGSRETQYF | TGTGCCAGCAGCTTAACGGGCAGCAGGGAGACCCAGTACTTC | TRBJ2-5 | TRBV7-3 | once | NA
CASSVTSDGTQYF | TGTGCCAGCAGCGTCACTAGCGATGGTACGCAGTATTTT | TRBJ2-3 | TRBV11-3 | NA | TRBD2
CASSVVKTGVDEQFF | TGTGCCAGCAGCGTAGTAAAGACAGGGGTTGATGAGCAGTTCTTC | TRBJ2-1 | TRBV9 | NA | TRBD1
CASSLVAGGSYEQYF | TGCGCCAGCAGCTTGGTAGCGGGAGGTTCCTACGAGCAGTACTTC | TRBJ2-7 | TRBV5-1 | NA | TRBD2
CASGLAGHSYNEQFF | TGTGCCAGTGGACTAGCGGGCCACTCCTACAATGAGCAGTTCTTC | TRBJ2-1 | TRBV7-6 | NA | TRBD2
CASSSGTGISEQFF | TGTGCCAGCAGCTCCGGGACAGGGATTAGTGAGCAGTTCTTC | TRBJ2-1 | TRBV9 | once | TRBD1
CASSEEMNTEAFF | TGTGCCAGCAGTGAGGAGATGAACACTGAAGCTTTCTTT | TRBJ1-1 | TRBV2 | NA | NA
CASRPTFGELFF | TGTGCCAGCAGGCCCACTTTCGGGGAGCTGTTTTTT | TRBJ2-2 | TRBV25-1 | NA | NA
CASSQDFLLSYNEQFF | TGCGCCAGCAGCCAAGACTTTCTACTCTCATACAATGAGCAGTTCTTC | TRBJ2-1 | TRBV4-1 | NA | NA
CASSLGRTETQYF | TGTGCCAGCAGCTTAGGGAGGACGGAGACCCAGTACTTC | TRBJ2-5 | TRBV11-3 | NA | NA
CASSALGQNTEAFF | TGTGCCAGCAGCGCCTTAGGACAGAACACTGAAGCTTTCTTT | TRBJ1-1 | TRBV7-3 | few | NA
CASSQGVGTENYGYTF | TGTGCCAGCAGCCAAGGTGTCGGGACAGAGAACTATGGCTACACCTTC | TRBJ1-2 | TRBV4-2 | NA | TRBD1
CASSVKSLLASNYEQYF | TGTGCCAGCAGCGTAAAATCATTACTAGCGAGTAACTACGAGCAGTACTTC | TRBJ2-7 | TRBV2 | NA | TRBD2
CASSLGSVTYNEQFF | TGTGCCAGCAGCTTGGGTAGCGTTACCTACAATGAGCAGTTCTTC | TRBJ2-1 | TRBV5-4 | NA | NA
CASRILSSGGNEQFF | TGTGCCAGTAGGATCCTCTCTAGCGGGGGCAATGAGCAGTTCTTC | TRBJ2-1 | TRBV19 | NA | TRBD2
CASSLVSGNYTQYF | TGTGCCAGCAGCTTAGTTAGCGGGAACTATACGCAGTATTTT | TRBJ2-3 | TRBV11-2 | NA | TRBD2
CASTLTSGSGNEQFF | TGCGCCAGCACTCTAACTAGCGGGAGCGGGAATGAGCAGTTCTTC | TRBJ2-1 | TRBV10-1 | NA | TRBD2
CASKPGTGNYGYTF | TGTGCCAGCAAACCCGGGACTGGAAACTATGGCTACACCTTC | TRBJ1-2 | TRBV2 | few | NA
CASRTRQGLETQYF | TGCGCCAGCAGGACTCGACAGGGTTTGGAGACCCAGTACTTC | TRBJ2-5 | TRBV5-1 | NA | TRBD1